The 10 T cell receptor beta chains below were found in one sample sequenced in a study of T cells in Graves' hyperthyroidism and ophthalmopathy. Amplified TCR beta CDR3 regions derived from RNA transcripts. The HTBI primer set was used in a first-round RT-PCR of the TCR CDR3. TCRdb re-derived calls from the multiplex PCR reads in MiXCR, one entry per CDR3 protein. Of about 290,000 distinct CDR3 sequences detected, about 13% appear once; the ten largest clones hold under 8%. Sequencing was performed on blood. All receptors come from a woman aged 35 to 49 with Graves' hyperthyroidism.

The chain employs TRBV12-3 or TRBV12-4 and TRBJ2-1, with D tentatively TRBD2 (5 bases). The CDR3 is 18 residues long. Deletions cut 3 bases from V and 8 bases from J, with 26 bases between. CDR3 sequence (DNA): TGTGCCAGCAGTTTGAGGGTAGGTGGGCGTCATGGATGGGATGAGCAGTTCTTC. Translated, it gives CASSLRVGGRHGWDEQFF.

The V gene is TRBV7-2, the J gene TRBJ2-5; 8 nucleotides align to TRBD2. The CDR3 totals 15 residues. Germline V gene sequence: CDR1 SGHTA, CDR2 FQGNSA. V lost 4 bases to trimming and J lost 5 bases; unmatched junction nucleotides: 9. The CDR3 DNA follows: TGTGCCAGCAGCTATTACCGGGGGGGCAGGGAGACCCAGTACTTC. As protein: CASSYYRGGRETQYF.

This clonotype appeared a few times. This sequence joins TRBV28 and TRBJ2-4; TRBD1 aligns across 7 bases. From germline, CDR1 is MDHEN and CDR2 SYDVKM. V lost 6 bases, J lost 0 bases, and 5 bases stayed unmatched. The CDR3 length is 15 residues. The CDR3 region is CASSPEGAAKNIQYF. The CDR3 region has the DNA TGTGCCAGCAGCCCAGAGGGGGCAGCCAAAAACATTCAGTACTTC.

Notes on this clonotype: Given a much more abundant clone one base away, this may be a read error. The CDR3 loop reads CAGSERSLVSGNTIYF. Here the CDR3 DNA reads TGTGCCGGCAGTGAAAGGTCACTCGTGTCCGGAAACACCATATATTTT. The chain couples TRBV6-1 to TRBJ1-3, with no clear D. The CDR3 is made up of 16 amino acids. CDR1 MNHNS and CDR2 SASEGT come from the germline V gene.

This clonotype was seen at least ten times. The chain employs TRBV28 and TRBJ2-7; TRBD1 matches 8 bases. This CDR3 is built from 17 residues. Germline CDR1 and CDR2: MDHEN and SYDVKM. V shed 1 base and J 0 bases; nucleotides not matched to a gene: 8. CDR3: CASSLSPYTGGSYEQYF. CDR3 in DNA: TGTGCCAGCAGTTTATCTCCCTATACAGGGGGCTCCTACGAGCAGTACTTC.

The CDR3 spells CASQKDSYYEQYF. As DNA, the CDR3 is TGTGCCAGCCAAAAGGACAGCTATTACGAGCAGTACTTC. The chain combines TRBV6-1 with TRBJ2-7, with a tentative D call TRBD1 (6 bases). Germline V gives CDR1 MNHNS, CDR2 SASEGT. CDR3 length: 13 residues. V lost 8 bases to trimming and J lost 4 bases, with 15 bases between them.

This clonotype came up once. The chain has TRBV2 and TRBJ2-3, with TRBD2 matching over 9 bases. The junction had 5 bases not matched to a gene; V was cut back by 6 bases and J by 7 bases. The CDR3 consists of 13 residues. Per the germline V gene, CDR1 is SNHLY and CDR2 is FYNNEI. As DNA, the CDR3 is TGTGCCAGCAGCCCGGGACTAGCTTATACGCAGTATTTT. This translates into CASSPGLAYTQYF.

This clonotype was detected only a few times. The gene calls are TRBV18 and TRBJ2-3, with unresolved D. The V and J ends lost 7 bases and 4 bases respectively, with 6 bases between them. The V gene's germline CDR1 is KGHSH and CDR2 LQKENI. The CDR3 extends over 11 amino acids. In DNA form, the CDR3 reads TGTGCCAGCTTTGACTCAGATACGCAGTATTTT. Its protein is CASFDSDTQYF.

This clonotype was detected many times. The V call is TRBV7-2, the J call TRBJ2-7, with TRBD2 identical over 13 bases. V was clipped by 4 bases and J by 4 bases; unmatched bases: 1. CDR1 is SGHTA, CDR2 FQGNSA, per germline. The CDR3 is 14 residues long. The CDR3 sequence: CASSWTSGRYEQYF. The DNA of the CDR3 is TGTGCCAGCAGCTGGACTAGCGGGAGATACGAGCAGTACTTC.

At least ten counts were recorded for this clonotype. V usage is TRBV2 and J usage is TRBJ2-7; D might be TRBD1 (6 bases). The germline V and J ends were trimmed by 9 bases and 3 bases, with 9 bases remaining between them. The CDR3 length is 11 residues. CDR1 is SNHLY, CDR2 FYNNEI, per germline. CDR3 protein: CARHRVYEQYF. CDR3 DNA: TGTGCCAGACACAGGGTCTACGAGCAGTACTTC.